The present TCR beta chain was sequenced within a study of regulatory T cells in long-lasting Graves disease (dated by TCRdb to 2020 to 2023). Study-level background: Antithyroid drugs had been taken for less than 3 months by newly diagnosed Graves' disease patients. A total of roughly 33 samples underwent TCR sequencing: some 13 from persistent and some 20 from newly diagnosed Graves' disease patients. This study used TCR sequencing and RNA sequencing of peripheral blood to compare persistent Graves' disease patients against newly diagnosed Graves' disease patients. The study took place in China and was registered as a clinical trial.

To prepare the library, multiplex PCR was applied. The sequencer listed for this sample is Illumina HiSeq 4000. iRepertoire HTBI primers and Arm-PCR amplification of CDR3 regions were used to construct TCR beta libraries. Before sequencing, the PCR products went through gel purification. Under the source paper's analysis protocol: Gene usage analysis of CDR3 amino acid clonotypes relied on the roughly 64 TRBV and around 14 TRBJ segments identified across samples. Filtered high-quality paired reads were merged into contigs using COPE and FqMerger. BLAST was used to align contigs to IMGT TRBV, TRBD and TRBJ reference genes, and CDR3 was defined according to IMGT. Any clonotype with a frequency above 0.1% was classified as a highly expanded clone. Repertoire diversity was measured by Shannon entropy, and V-J evenness by the Gini coefficient. A clonotype found in more than one individual was treated as public. The public sequencing data were trimmed at Q25 with fastp and processed into clonotypes with MiXCR by TCRdb, which kept only in-frame beta chains. CDR3 protein duplicates are merged, each entry listing the most common genes and DNA. The V and J calls and clone size are TCRdb's, not the authors'. For this sample the table gives about 420,000 distinct CDR3 sequences, of which 16% were detected only once. The ten largest account for about 23% of the sample.

The time point label for this specimen denotes: newly diagnosed GD, antithyroid drugs for less than 3 months. RNA was extracted from PBMCs in TRIzol for both TCR sequencing and RNA sequencing. Graves' disease was diagnosed according to American Thyroid Association guidelines. Recruitment of patients was carried out at an endocrinology department in Xi'an, China. Each patient gave approximately 9.7 milliliters of peripheral blood, collected in an EDTA anticoagulant tube. Ficoll Paque Plus density gradient separation was used to isolate PBMCs, and no further T cell sorting was performed. An Agilent 2100 Bioanalyzer and agarose gel were used to check RNA quality, and a NanoDrop 2000 was used to measure RNA concentration. Ten or more counts support this clonotype. The clone's antigen remains unknown. Nothing much larger sits one base from this clone, and base qualities are not available. Broader findings and caveats from the paper: Compared with newly diagnosed patients, persistent Graves' disease patients had lower TCR Shannon entropy and fewer highly expanded clones, which suggests clonal expansion. The small sample size was acknowledged by the authors as a limitation that may reduce accuracy. Sequencing and analysis were limited to the TCR beta chain. More public clonotypes were shared among persistent patients (under 3,000) than among newly diagnosed patients (approximately 930). The study examined only peripheral blood because the primary lesion, thyroid tissue, could not be accessed.

This sample was also put to use in a study of T cells in Graves' hyperthyroidism and ophthalmopathy. As that second study puts it: Stable Graves' hyperthyroidism was defined as the absence of progression to ophthalmopathy over 18 months of follow-up. Hyperthyroidism patients were newly diagnosed, had a disease duration of under 2 months, and were aged 18 to 65 years. Any patient with an uncontrolled infection, another autoimmune disease, pregnancy or lactation was excluded. Diagnoses were established on the basis of clinical symptoms, serum thyroxine and TRAb, thyroid ultrasound, and orbital computed tomography. The first round of RT-PCR for the TCR CDR3 was performed with the HTBI primer set and the Qiagen OneStep RT-PCR kit. Blood samples also contained most of the expanded thyroid clonotypes (frequency above 0.001), which suggests that blood repertoires may reflect thyroid immune responses. Ophthalmopathy was separated from stable hyperthyroidism by a 13 V-J signature model, with around 88% sensitivity and around 81% specificity obtained in cross-validation and 80%/75% obtained in testing. During validation, the model predicted progression to ophthalmopathy a median of about 6.5 months ahead of onset, with roughly 65% sensitivity and about 75% specificity. To identify distinguishing TCR V-J signatures, a discovery cohort of 100 patients was used, comprising 43 with Graves' ophthalmopathy and some 57 with stable Graves' hyperthyroidism. Prospective prediction of ophthalmopathy was tested in an independent validation cohort consisting of 18 hyperthyroidism patients and around 17 patients who later progressed to ophthalmopathy. For training and testing, the 100 or so patients in the discovery cohort were randomly divided in a 7:3 ratio. In several Graves' hyperthyroidism patients, the study also compared T-cell repertoires from thyroid tissue with T-cell repertoires from blood. After blood sampling, hyperthyroidism patients were treated with methimazole at a starting dose of 30 mg daily, and ophthalmopathy patients were treated with high-dose intravenous methylprednisolone. Libraries were constructed in a second round of multiplex PCR, after which size selection and purification were performed. The libraries were sequenced on an Illumina HiSeq2000 using paired-end 100 bp reads. SOAPnuke was used to process the raw data, throwing out any read that contained adapters or uncalled bases, had a mean Phred below 15, or lacked an exact constant-primer or identifier match. COPE v1.2.5 was used to merge high-quality paired reads, and clonotypes were defined as unique nucleotide sequences. Clonotypes were aligned to IMGT TRBV, TRBD and TRBJ reference segments using MiTCR v1.1. Only V-J combinations with frequency above 0.0001, covering 99% to 99.2% of repertoires, were analysed. The TCS score was defined as F50 (clonal expansion) divided by E x V (chaos), with BLOSUM62-based TCRdist calculated between CDR3 peptides within each V-J. Welch's t-statistics and random forest reduced around 550 V-J features to about 13, which were used in a naive Bayes classifier (R e1071). Sample size was not statistically predetermined, and blinding of investigators to group allocation was not performed. The paper reports TCR Vbeta CDR3 sequencing of 130 to 150 peripheral blood samples: around 41 ophthalmopathy, fewer than 80 hyperthyroidism and approximately 17 progressor patients.

The specimen was peripheral blood mononuclear cells (PBMCs), collected at new diagnosis, from a patient treated with antithyroid drugs. This receptor was obtained from a young woman with Graves disease. Donor details come from another sample of the same person, matched by shared clones.

The nucleotides read TGCGCCAGCAGCTTGGGACGCTCGATCTCCTCCTACGAGCAGTACTTC. This translates into CASSLGRSISSYEQYF. The sequence is built from TRBV5-1 and TRBJ2-7, with the D gene too uncertain to name. The germline V gene gives CDR1 as SGHRS and CDR2 as YFSETQ. The CDR3 starts with the cysteine, ends with the phenylalanine, and has 16 residues. Only the CDR3 DNA is retained, 48 bases long and in frame from the first base. V is cut by 0 bases and J by 0 bases, and the space between the germline ends is 13 bases.